One and the same sample provided the 8 T cell receptor beta chains below, sequenced in a study of T cells in Graves' hyperthyroidism and ophthalmopathy. RNA transcripts were the template for amplifying TCR beta CDR3 regions. A first-round RT-PCR of the TCR CDR3 used the HTBI primer set. One entry per CDR3 protein results from TCRdb running MiXCR on the multiplex PCR reads. The sample carries roughly 170,000 distinct CDR3 sequences, 15% to 20% recorded once. What was sequenced was blood. The receptors here all came from a woman aged 45 to 65 with Graves' hyperthyroidism.

This clonotype was detected ten times or more. The chain uses TRBV6-1 and TRBJ2-7; D is unclear. Germline assignment: CDR1 MNHNS and CDR2 SASEGT. The CDR3 runs to 16 residues. Trimming pared 5 bases from V and 3 bases from J, leaving 20 bases between. CDR3 residues: CASSFSAGPQVYEQYF. CDR3 DNA sequence: TGTGCCAGCAGTTTTTCCGCCGGGCCTCAGGTCTACGAGCAGTACTTC.

This clonotype was detected only a few times. The chain links TRBV20-1 to TRBJ1-1, with no clear D. Germline V CDR1 and CDR2: DFQATT, SNEGSKA (reference sequence). The CDR3 has 14 residues. The V end was cut by 1 base, the J end by 0 bases, with 9 bases between. CDR3 residues: CSARVLGLNTEAFF. The CDR3 nucleotides are TGCAGTGCTAGAGTCCTGGGCTTGAACACTGAAGCTTTCTTT.

This chain uses TRBV24-1 with TRBJ2-2, with 10 bases aligning to TRBD1. Trimming took 0 bases from V and 3 from J; bases not matched to a gene: 3. Germline-derived CDR1 and CDR2 are KGHDR and SFDVKD. CDR3 length equals 17 residues. CDR3 loop: CATSDLRGTGDTGELFF. The CDR3 bases are TGTGCCACCAGTGATTTGCGAGGGACAGGGGACACCGGGGAGCTGTTTTTT.

J is TRBJ1-1 and V is TRBV12-3 or TRBV12-4, with D perhaps matching TRBD1 (5 bases). V lost 6 bases, J lost 0 bases, and 8 bases lay in between. This CDR3 region has 13 residues. CDR3 nucleotide sequence: TGTGCCAGCAGCCAGACAGTGAACACTGAAGCTTTCTTT. This translates into CASSQTVNTEAFF.

The sample holds many counts of this clonotype. The J gene is TRBJ2-1, the V gene TRBV12-3 or TRBV12-4; D uncertain. The germline V and J ends were trimmed by 2 bases and 0 bases, with 23 bases remaining between them. This CDR3 region has 20 residues. CDR3 nucleotide sequence: TGTGCCAGCAGTTTAAACCCGGGTGGGATCCCCGAATTCTCCTACAATGAGCAGTTCTTC. It encodes CASSLNPGGIPEFSYNEQFF.

This clonotype was seen ten or more times. This chain uses TRBV28 with TRBJ2-2, with D hard to call. V was cut by 3 bases and J by 5 bases, with 7 bases left in between. Germline-derived CDR1 and CDR2 are MDHEN and SYDVKM. The CDR3 has 13 residues. CDR3 DNA: TGTGCCAGCAGTTTGCATTCAACCGGGGAGCTGTTTTTT. It yields the protein CASSLHSTGELFF.

In this sample, this clonotype turned up many times. The V call is TRBV6-1, the J call TRBJ2-3, with D tentatively TRBD1 (6 bases). Germline CDR1 and CDR2: MNHNS and SASEGT. V gave up 7 bases and J gave up 3 bases, with 20 bases separating them. The CDR3 consists of 16 residues. The CDR3 spells CASTSNRVTRTDTQYF. CDR3 nucleotide sequence: TGTGCCAGCACCTCGAACAGGGTAACAAGGACAGATACGCAGTATTTT.

This clonotype has a single count. The chain links TRBV2 to TRBJ2-7, with D unclear. Germline CDR1 SNHLY, CDR2 FYNNEI. The V and J ends lost 3 bases and 4 bases respectively, with 7 bases between them. This CDR3 contains 12 residues. In DNA form, the CDR3 reads TGTGCCAGCAGTGAGAGTGGTTACGAGCAGTACTTC. It translates to CASSESGYEQYF.